This paragraph covers one TCR beta chain sequence. Its specificity is not known. This sample stems from a study of cytomegalovirus exposure and HLA in healthy donors. Study results and limitations: Subsequent analysis showed first-cohort TCR clusters tending to co-occur in 120 validation repertoires. Many donors shared some public TCRs, even though most TCR sequences were rare. The study recorded some 160 TCR beta chains that were cytomegalovirus-associated.

The donors were members of the validation cohort comprising over a hundred subjects, separate from the approximately 630-subject first cohort. Generated by immunoSEQ multiplex PCR, the TCRdb table keeps only in-frame clones and is missing some. In the table there are fewer than 100,000 clones, approximately 91% of which are singletons. Germline V gene sequence: CDR1 LNHNV, CDR2 YYDKDF (reference sequence). The CDR3 totals 14 residues. V lost 5 bases and J 7 bases, leaving 17 bases between the germline ends. The V and J genes are TRBV15 and TRBJ1-1, with D uncertain. Sequencing used PBMCs. The receptor's source is a young man in good health and CMV-seronegative. CDR3 loop: CATSRTGSHFEAFF. As DNA, the CDR3 is TGTGCCACCAGCCGGACCGGGAGCCACTTTGAAGCTTTCTTT.